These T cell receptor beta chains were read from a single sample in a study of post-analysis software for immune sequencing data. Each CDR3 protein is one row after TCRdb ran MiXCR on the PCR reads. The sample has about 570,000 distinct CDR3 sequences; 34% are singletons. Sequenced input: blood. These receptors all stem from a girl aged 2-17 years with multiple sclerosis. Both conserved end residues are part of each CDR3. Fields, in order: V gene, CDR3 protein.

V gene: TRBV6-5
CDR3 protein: CASSYSALETQYF

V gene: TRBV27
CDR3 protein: CASSSWTGGNDEQFF

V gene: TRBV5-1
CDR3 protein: CASSVGTANSYEQYF

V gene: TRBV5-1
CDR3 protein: CASSLTSGSWNEQFF

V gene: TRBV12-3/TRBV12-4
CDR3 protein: CALRGVGQGETEAFF

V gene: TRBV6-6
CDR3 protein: CASRSGTGGVGNQPQHF

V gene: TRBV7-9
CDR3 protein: CASSSSGKEVATNEKLFF

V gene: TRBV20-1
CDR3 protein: CSASAQDINYEQYF

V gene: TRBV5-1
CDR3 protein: CASSGGSKNIQYF

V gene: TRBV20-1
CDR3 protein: CSAHPGQGAKNEQFF

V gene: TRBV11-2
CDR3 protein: CASSFGLAGAKYNEQFF

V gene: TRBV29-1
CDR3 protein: CSVEEGGYTF

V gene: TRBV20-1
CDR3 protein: CSARTGAYNSPLHF

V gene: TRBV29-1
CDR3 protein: CSVGRGGYTF

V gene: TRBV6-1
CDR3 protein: CASRLAGVSNQPQHF

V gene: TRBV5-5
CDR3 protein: CASSTTGTAAGTQYF

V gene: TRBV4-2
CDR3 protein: CASSRSGGDLSTDTQYF

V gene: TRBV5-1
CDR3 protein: CASSADETQYF

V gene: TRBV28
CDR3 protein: CASRVSTTNEQFF

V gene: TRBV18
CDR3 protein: CASSPSAGHTDTQYF

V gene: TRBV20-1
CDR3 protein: CSATQGMDGYTF

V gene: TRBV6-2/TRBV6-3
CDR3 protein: CASSYDWGGTVNTGELFF

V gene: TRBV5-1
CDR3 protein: CASSLGGQGSTDTQYF

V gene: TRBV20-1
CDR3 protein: CSARKSGGSFGTDTQYF

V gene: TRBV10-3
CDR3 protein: CAISESSGLAGGASSYEQYF

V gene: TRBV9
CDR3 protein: CASSPAGRHCEQYF

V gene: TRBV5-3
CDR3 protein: CASSSGELERGNEQFF

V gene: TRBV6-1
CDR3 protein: CASKWQTSDAQYF

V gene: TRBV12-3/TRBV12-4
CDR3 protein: CASGGPLAGGRNEQYF

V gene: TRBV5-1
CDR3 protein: CASSELGEQFF

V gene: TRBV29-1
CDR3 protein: CSVVRTDTQYF

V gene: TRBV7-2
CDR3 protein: CASSLKAGEETQYF

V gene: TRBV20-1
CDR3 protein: CSADRSGGVYEQFF

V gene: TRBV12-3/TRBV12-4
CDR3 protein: CASSLAAGKDTF

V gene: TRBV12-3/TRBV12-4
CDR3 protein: CASSYRAGTQYF

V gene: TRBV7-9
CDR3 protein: CASSLVSVKNPYEQYF

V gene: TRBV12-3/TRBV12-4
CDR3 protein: CASRGNIGDPGTSDNQPQHF

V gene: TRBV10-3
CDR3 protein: CASKGQGAFEETQYF

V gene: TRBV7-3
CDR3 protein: CASSPQSGYSEQFF

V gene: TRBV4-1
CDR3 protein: CASSQVGGRENYGYTF

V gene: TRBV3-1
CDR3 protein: CASSQEGAVQEAQYF

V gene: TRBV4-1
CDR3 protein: CASSQEVETYYEQYF

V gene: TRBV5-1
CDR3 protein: CASRTFGVSGTGANVLTF

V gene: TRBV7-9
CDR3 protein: CASSVGLAGRTDTQYF

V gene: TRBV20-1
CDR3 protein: CSALPGSGGPGETQYF

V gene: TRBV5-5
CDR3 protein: CASSPGQITDTQYF